This T cell receptor (beta chain) came from a study of low-dose radiotherapy and immunotherapy resistance in tumors. Overall study: The fractionation for Cohort 1 was 0.5 Gy per fraction every 2 weeks, totaling 6.5 Gy.

TRAV and TRBV primers primed cDNA for both TCRalpha and TCRbeta. TCR amplification ran 20 PCR cycles using constant-region and V-primer adapter primers. TCRdb reprocessed the reads via MiXCR and lists one record per CDR3 protein. Among under 11,000 distinct CDR3 sequences, about half were seen once, and the ten largest hold around 7.4%. The clonotype was recovered from a human donor with advanced metastatic prostate, ovarian, gallbladder or colorectal cancer (not recorded which). This table probably holds off-target reads from a library built for another chain.

CDR3 in DNA: TGTGCCAGCAGCCAGGCCGGCCCGGGACAGGGCGCGAACACCGGGGAGCTGTTTTTT. This sequence encodes CASSQAGPGQGANTGELFF. The V gene is TRBV4-2, the J gene TRBJ2-2, with TRBD1 identical over 9 bases. Germline CDR1 is LGHNA and CDR2 is YNFKEQ. This CDR3 contains 19 residues. V gave up 3 bases and J gave up 0 bases; unmatched junction bases: 11.